The following is a TCR beta chain sequence with its context. Its cognate antigen has yet to be identified. Base quality data are lacking; no much larger clone is found one base away. This sample was taken from a study of siplizumab effects on memory and regulatory T cells (dated by TCRdb to about 2019). Regarding the complete study: The effect of the anti-CD2 antibody siplizumab on alloreactive T-cell subsets was examined in allogeneic mixed lymphocyte reactions constructed from human PBMCs.

Library creation used the immunoSEQ multiplex PCR assay. Each sample had roughly 90,000 TCR templates assayed by the deep sequencing platform. Genomic DNA extracted from sorted T cells was the material used for TCRbeta CDR3 sequencing. Per the authors' processing: The R programming language was used for clonal analysis of the TCRbeta CDR3 data. Unstimulated samples were compared with post-reaction CFSE-low samples to define alloreactive CD4+ and CD8+ clones. Regulatory or non-regulatory origin of alloreactive CD4+ clones was assigned by matching sequences to the sorted unstimulated Treg and non-Treg repertoires. As stored in TCRdb, this immuneACCESS dataset retains in-frame rearrangements with V and J assigned. A fraction of the clones does not appear; measured against another copy, unresolved V genes explain less than half of the discrepancy, and the remainder lacks a known reason. D and trimming come from the DNA, and the V and J calls and clone size come from that table. Here the sample has about 120,000 clones; over 85% occur a single time. The top ten constitute approximately 1.2% of the sample.

Sorted unstimulated T cells, along with proliferating T cells recovered from mixed lymphocyte reactions, underwent TCRbeta CDR3 sequencing. Fresh whole blood from ten HLA-typed healthy donors was used as the source from which PBMCs were isolated. The germline V gene sets CDR1 to KGHSH and CDR2 to LQKENI. The CDR3 covers 13 residues, taking in both the cysteine and the phenylalanine. The DNA shown is the 39-base CDR3, in frame from base 1. Trimming takes 7 bases from V and 7 bases from J, and the germline ends sit 17 bases apart. Here is what the overall study found, with its caveats: Unstimulated naive T cells appeared more diverse than memory T cells, and naive cells seemed to contribute substantially to the alloresponse. A naive or memory phenotype could not be assigned to roughly 75-97% of proliferating CD4+ or CD8+ clones. Whether proliferating Tregs from siplizumab cultures actually had suppressive function was not functionally confirmed. Because sequences at frequencies below about 10^-5 were poorly captured, only a minor fraction of alloreactive clones could be mapped back to unstimulated subsets. The cumulative frequency of alloreactive sequences traceable to unstimulated CD4+ memory T cells was significantly reduced by siplizumab. Among mappable alloreactive CD4+ clones, an average Treg-derived fraction of about 69% was observed with siplizumab, compared with 26.9% in control reactions.

This receptor chain uses TRBV18 and TRBJ2-7; TRBD2 is perhaps the D gene, given 5 matching bases. The sample was CD4+ T cells sorted from blood. The sequence derives from a human donor in good health. The CDR3 region reads CASFASSPGEQYF. The DNA reads as follows: TGTGCCAGCTTCGCTAGTTCCCCGGGGGAGCAGTACTTC.